Following are 22 T cell receptor beta chains from one sample sequenced in a study of blood T cell repertoires in COVID-19. Generated by immunoSEQ multiplex PCR, the TCRdb table keeps only in-frame clones and is missing some. Seen here are 75,000 to 85,000 clones, approximately 81% observed once, and the top ten hold approximately 11%. Material: peripheral blood. The receptors stem from a man in his sixties with COVID-19, enrolled during active disease.

This sequence joins TRBV24-1 and TRBJ2-5; D ambiguous. The ends were cut back, 4 bases at V and 5 bases at J, with 4 bases in the middle. Germline lookup yields CDR1 KGHDR and CDR2 SFDVKD. This CDR3 contains 11 residues. Here the CDR3 DNA reads TGTGCCACCAGTGACAGGGAGACCCAGTACTTC. This codes for CATSDRETQYF.

The chain joins TRBV30 to TRBJ2-3; 9 bases match TRBD2. Trimming cost V 2 bases and J 1 base; bases outside gene matches: 1. Germline loops: CDR1 GTSNPN, CDR2 SVGIG (reference sequence). CDR3 length: 14 residues. CDR3 sequence reads: CAWSLAGGTDTQYF. The CDR3, as DNA: TGTGCCTGGAGTTTAGCGGGGGGCACAGATACGCAGTATTTT.

This chain uses TRBV7-9 with TRBJ2-7; possibly TRBD2 for D (5 bases). With 6 bases removed from V and 4 bases from J, the gap between germline ends came to 13 bases. CDR1 SEHNR and CDR2 FQNEAQ come from the germline V gene (reference sequence). The CDR3 contains 13 residues. The CDR3 DNA follows: TGTGCCAGCAGGCTGGGCCCGGGGTACGAGCAGTACTTC. Its translation: CASRLGPGYEQYF.

V is TRBV15 and J is TRBJ1-3, with D hard to call. The germline CDR1 and CDR2 sequences are LNHNV and YYDKDF (reference sequence). The CDR3 is 15 residues long. The V end was cut by 1 base, the J end by 0 bases, with 7 bases between. CDR3 DNA sequence: TGTGCCACCAGCAGAGGTGGGCTCTCTGGAAACACCATATATTTT. Translated: CATSRGGLSGNTIYF. Variable domain in full (rest from reference TRBV15 and TRBJ1-3): DAMVIQNPRYQVTQFGKPVTLSCSQTLNHNVMYWYQQKSSQAPKLLFHYYDKDFNNEADTPDNFQSRRPNTSFCFLDIRSPGLGDTAMYLCATSRGGLSGNTIYFGEGSWLTVV.

As regards this clone: The junction does not match germline at one end; this may be a read error. The rearrangement uses TRBV6-5 and TRBJ2-3; 8 nucleotides line up with TRBD2. The CDR3 is 14 residues long. The germline V gene encodes CDR1 MNHEY and CDR2 SVGAGI. This CDR3 reads CASSYRTSTDTQYF. The CDR3, as DNA: TGTGCCAGCAGTTACCGGACTAGCACCGATACGCAGTATTTT.

J is TRBJ2-1 and V is TRBV10-2; D unclear. CDR1 WSHSY and CDR2 SAAADI come from the germline V gene. V gave up 2 bases and J gave up 6 bases, with 5 bases separating them. The CDR3 is made up of 12 amino acids. The CDR3 sequence is CASSEVSNEQFF. The CDR3 nucleotides read TGCGCCAGCAGTGAGGTATCCAATGAGCAGTTCTTC.

V is TRBV3-1 (or the pseudogene TRBV3-2) and J is TRBJ2-2, with TRBD1 as a possible D gene (5 bases). The CDR3 has 15 amino acids. The germline V gene encodes CDR1 LGHDT and CDR2 YNNKEL (reference sequence). Between the trimmed V and J ends, which lost 1 base and 3 bases, there was a span of 9 bases. The CDR3 reads CASSQAGPDTGELFF. CDR3 in DNA: TGTGCCAGCAGCCAAGCAGGGCCGGACACCGGGGAGCTGTTTTTT.

The rearrangement joins TRBV5-1 to TRBJ2-3, with 8 bases aligning to TRBD2. Germline loops: CDR1 SGHRS, CDR2 YFSETQ. Trimming at V came to 4 bases and at J to 4 bases, leaving 8 bases not matched to a gene. The CDR3 contains 15 residues. The CDR3 spells CASSHLSGGPDTQYF. CDR3 DNA: TGCGCCAGCAGCCACCTATCGGGAGGGCCAGATACGCAGTATTTT. Together with reference TRBV5-1 and TRBJ2-3, the CDR3 gives the full variable domain: KAGVTQTPRYLIKTRGQQVTLSCSPISGHRSVSWYQQTPGQGLQFLFEYFSETQRNKGNFPGRFSGRQFSNSRSEMNVSTLELGDSALYLCASSHLSGGPDTQYFGPGTRLTVL.

To note about this clone: Other DNA sequences in this specimen translate into the identical CDR3. The chain carries TRBV7-3 and TRBJ2-3, with D uncertain. CDR1 is SGHTA, CDR2 FQGTGA, per germline. The V and J ends lost 5 bases and 4 bases respectively, with 7 bases between them. There are 12 residues in the CDR3. The CDR3 DNA reads as TGTGCCAGCAGCCCCGGAGCAGATACGCAGTATTTT. The encoded protein is CASSPGADTQYF.

This chain's CDR3 is CASSVVAAGQGVFQDTQYF. The CDR3 DNA is TGTGCCAGCAGCGTAGTGGCCGCCGGACAGGGGGTATTTCAAGATACGCAGTATTTT. The chain combines TRBV9 with TRBJ2-3, with 10 bases that match TRBD1. V dropped 0 bases and J dropped 5; count of bases not matched to a gene: 15. CDR3 size: 19 residues. Germline-derived CDR1 and CDR2 are SGDLS and YYNGEE.

This clone was detected only once. The V gene is TRBV2, the J gene TRBJ2-2; the D gene is possibly TRBD1 (7 bases). The V gene lost 1 base and the J gene lost 6 bases, with 18 bases spanning the gap. The CDR3 is 17 residues long. Germline CDR1 SNHLY, CDR2 FYNNEI. CDR3 amino acids: CASSEVRPQGGSGELFF. DNA for the CDR3: TGTGCCAGCAGTGAAGTTCGACCCCAGGGGGGCTCCGGGGAGCTGTTTTTT.

This clone has only a few counts. The chain has TRBV4-1 and TRBJ1-2, with unresolved D. The CDR3 consists of 17 residues. Germline CDR1 reads MGHRA; CDR2 reads YSYEKL. The ends were cut back, 3 bases at V and 2 bases at J, with 19 bases in the middle. Written as DNA, the CDR3 is TGCGCCAGCAGCCACGGCGCACCCCGAGCGCTCAACTATGGCTACACCTTC. This codes for CASSHGAPRALNYGYTF.

This chain uses TRBV19 with TRBJ2-1; the D gene is possibly TRBD1 (6 bases). The CDR3 length is 14 residues. V lost 1 base and J 5 bases, leaving 9 bases between the germline ends. Germline lookup yields CDR1 LNHDA and CDR2 SQIVND (reference sequence). The CDR3 coding sequence is TGTGCCAGTAGTATAGTTAGACAGGACAATGAGCAGTTCTTC. It codes for CASSIVRQDNEQFF.

The chain couples TRBV2 to TRBJ2-1; TRBD2 agrees at 9 bases. CDR1 is SNHLY and CDR2 is FYNNEI in the germline V gene. The CDR3 contains 14 residues. V lost 6 bases and J lost 1; bases outside the gene matches: 1. The CDR3 spells CASRRGGSYNEQFF. In nucleotides, the CDR3 is TGTGCCAGCAGGCGGGGGGGGTCCTACAATGAGCAGTTCTTC.

J is TRBJ1-5 and V is TRBV30, with 8 bases aligning to TRBD1. Germline V gives CDR1 GTSNPN, CDR2 SVGIG (reference sequence). V trimming: 1 base; J trimming: 7 bases; junction bases outside the gene matches: 6. The CDR3 sequence is 14 residues long. The CDR3 DNA reads as TGTGCCTGGAGTGCTCGACAGGGGAGGCAGCCCCAGCATTTT. Residues: CAWSARQGRQPQHF.

This clone appeared a few times. This sequence joins TRBV5-6 and TRBJ2-5; 12 nucleotides line up with TRBD2. Germline-derived CDR1 and CDR2 are SGHDT and YYEEEE. This CDR3 has 17 residues. Trimming took 4 bases from V and 2 from J; bases not matched to a gene: 9. Written as DNA, the CDR3 is TGTGCCAGCAGCCAACCCCTAGCGGGAGGGATTCAAGAGACCCAGTACTTC. Protein product: CASSQPLAGGIQETQYF. Combining the CDR3 with reference TRBV5-6 and TRBJ2-5 gives the whole variable domain DAGVTQSPTHLIKTRGQQVTLRCSPKSGHDTVSWYQQALGQGPQFIFQYYEEEERQRGNFPDRFSGHQFPNYSSELNVNALLLGDSALYLCASSQPLAGGIQETQYFGPGTRLLVL.

This clone has a single count. The chain employs TRBV19 and TRBJ1-1, with D possibly being TRBD1 (5 bases). CDR1 and CDR2 from the germline V gene are LNHDA and SQIVND (reference sequence). This CDR3 has 15 amino acids. V lost 5 bases and J lost 0, with 13 bases in between. The CDR3 reads CASSPRVGVNTEAFF. The CDR3 DNA sequence: TGTGCCAGTAGTCCCAGGGTAGGAGTGAACACTGAAGCTTTCTTT.

The rearrangement joins TRBV5-1 to TRBJ2-7; weak D call: TRBD2 (6 bases). Germline V gives CDR1 SGHRS, CDR2 YFSETQ. Between the trimmed V and J ends, which lost 4 bases and 4 bases, there was a span of 15 bases. The CDR3 has 14 residues. DNA for the CDR3: TGCGCCAGCAGCCCGAGGGACGCGGGATACGAGCAGTACTTC. Protein product: CASSPRDAGYEQYF.

The chain uses TRBV10-3 and TRBJ1-5; TRBD1 matches 8 bases. This CDR3 contains 14 residues. Germline V gives CDR1 ENHRY, CDR2 SYGVKD. The V segment lost 6 bases and the J segment 5 bases; nucleotides outside the gene matches: 6. As DNA, the CDR3 is TGTGCCATCAGCGCGGACAGGGAGGATCAGCCCCAGCATTTT. As protein: CAISADREDQPQHF.

J is TRBJ1-4 and V is TRBV10-2, with TRBD1 matching 7 bases. The V gene's germline CDR1 is WSHSY and CDR2 SAAADI. The CDR3 totals 14 residues. Losses at the gene ends were 6 bases for V and 6 bases for J; bases not matched to a gene: 7. The CDR3, as DNA: TGCGCCAGCAGGGACTACAGGGGACATGAAAAACTGTTTTTT. It specifies CASRDYRGHEKLFF.

The CDR3 DNA is TGTGCCAGCAGAGGGGTCCCCTACGAGCAGTACTTC. It translates to CASRGVPYEQYF. The chain links TRBV28 to TRBJ2-7; D might be TRBD1 (5 bases). The V gene lost 6 bases and the J gene lost 2 bases, with 8 bases spanning the gap. CDR3 size: 12 residues. The germline V gene has CDR1 MDHEN and CDR2 SYDVKM.

This clone has just one count. This sequence joins TRBV7-6 and TRBJ1-5, with 8 bases aligning to TRBD1. The CDR3 is made up of 14 amino acids. Germline trimming cut 5 bases from V and 7 bases from J; bases unmatched to any gene: 7. The germline V gene has CDR1 SGHVS and CDR2 FNYEAQ. CDR3 protein: CASSRGQVGQPQHF. CDR3 coding DNA: TGTGCCAGCAGCAGGGGACAGGTAGGACAGCCCCAGCATTTT.